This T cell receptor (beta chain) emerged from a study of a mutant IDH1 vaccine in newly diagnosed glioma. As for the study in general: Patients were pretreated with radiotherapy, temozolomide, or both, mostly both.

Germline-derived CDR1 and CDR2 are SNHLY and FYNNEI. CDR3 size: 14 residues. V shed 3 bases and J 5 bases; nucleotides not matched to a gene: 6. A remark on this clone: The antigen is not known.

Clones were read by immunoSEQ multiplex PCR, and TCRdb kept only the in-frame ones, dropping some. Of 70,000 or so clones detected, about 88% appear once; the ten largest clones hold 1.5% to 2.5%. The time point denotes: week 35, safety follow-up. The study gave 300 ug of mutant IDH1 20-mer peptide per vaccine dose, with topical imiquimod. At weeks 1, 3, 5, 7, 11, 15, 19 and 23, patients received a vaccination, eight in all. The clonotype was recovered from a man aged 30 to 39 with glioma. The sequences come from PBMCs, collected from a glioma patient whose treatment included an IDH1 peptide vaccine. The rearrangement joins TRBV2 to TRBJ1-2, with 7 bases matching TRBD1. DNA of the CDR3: TGTGCCAGCAGTGACGGGACAGTGAGGTATGGCTACACCTTC. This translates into CASSDGTVRYGYTF.